This is a list of T cell receptor beta chains from one sample in a study of graft-versus-host responses after intestinal transplantation. Generated by immunoSEQ multiplex PCR, the TCRdb table keeps only in-frame clones and is missing some. The table has more than 70,000 clones, approximately 78% seen once. What these receptors recognize is not known. This material consisted of unstimulated CD4+ T cells sorted from spleen or lymph node cells, taken before intestinal transplant. These TCRs come from a human donor who received an intestinal transplant. Each CDR3 is given with its conserved first and last residue. The order of the fields is V gene, clone size, CDR3 length, D gene, J gene, CDR3 DNA, CDR3 protein. A D gene is named only where the DNA matches it firmly. Part of the rows lack a size; the others show once, few, many or a class for expanded clones.

>TRBV28|-|15|-|TRBJ1-5
TGTGCCAGCAGTTTTCCCAGGTATAGCAATCAGCCCCAGCATTTT
CASSFPRYSNQPQHF
>TRBV30|-|12|-|TRBJ1-2
TGTGCCTGGAGTGTACAGCGAGGGGGCTACACCTTC
CAWSVQRGGYTF
>TRBV5-4|once|13|-|TRBJ2-7
TGTGCCAGCAACCCGGACAATTCCTACGAGCAGTACTTC
CASNPDNSYEQYF
>TRBV7-9|-|15|-|TRBJ2-3
TGTGCCAGCATCCCGGGGGGCAGGGACTTAGATACGCAGTATTTT
CASIPGGRDLDTQYF
>TRBV18|-|17|-|TRBJ1-1
TGTGCCAGCTCACCAATAGGTGGGAGGGGCGGGAAAACTGAAGCTTTCTTT
CASSPIGGRGGKTEAFF
>TRBV2|-|13|TRBD1|TRBJ2-5
TGTGCCAGCAGTAGGACAGGGCTTGAGACCCAGTACTTC
CASSRTGLETQYF
>TRBV30|-|17|TRBD2|TRBJ2-1
TGTGCCTGGAGCCCCATCCTGACTAGCGGGGGCCGGAATGAGCAGTTCTTC
CAWSPILTSGGRNEQFF
>TRBV5-4|-|16|TRBD2|TRBJ2-2
TGTGCCAGCAGCCATAGCGGGGGGTCGAACACCGGGGAGCTGTTTTTT
CASSHSGGSNTGELFF
>TRBV6-6|-|13|TRBD1|TRBJ1-2
TGTGCCACTTCGGGACAGGGGAACTATGGCTACACCTTC
CATSGQGNYGYTF
>TRBV19|-|15|-|TRBJ2-2
TGTGCCAGTAGTAGCGGGACGGGAGCCCCCGGGGAGCTGTTTTTT
CASSSGTGAPGELFF
>TRBV6-5|-|14|-|TRBJ1-1
TGTGCCAGCACCGGGGAGTGGGGGAACACTGAAGCTTTCTTT
CASTGEWGNTEAFF
>TRBV7-8|-|14|-|TRBJ2-7
TGTGCCAGCAGCCCAACGAGGGTAGTCTACGAGCAGTACTTC
CASSPTRVVYEQYF
>TRBV4-2|-|14|TRBD1|TRBJ2-5
TGTGCCAGCAGCCTACCGGGACAGCAAGAGACCCAGTACTTC
CASSLPGQQETQYF
>TRBV5-1|-|17|TRBD1|TRBJ2-7
TGCGCCAGCAGCTTGGCCCCCGGGACAGGGCGAGCCGCCGAGCAGTACTTC
CASSLAPGTGRAAEQYF
>TRBV5-4|-|16|-|TRBJ1-2
TGTGCCAGCAGCCCATCATCCGACAGGTTCAGCTATGGCTACACCTTC
CASSPSSDRFSYGYTF
>TRBV10-2|-|15|TRBD2|TRBJ2-3
TGCGCCAGCAGTTCTCTGAGCGGGGGGGCGGATACGCAGTATTTT
CASSSLSGGADTQYF
>TRBV28|-|13|TRBD1|TRBJ1-4
TGTGCCACCAGAACAGGGGATTGGGGAAAACTGTTTTTT
CATRTGDWGKLFF
>TRBV7-6|-|12|-|TRBJ2-1
TGTGCCAGCACCCCCGGTCCCGGGGTAGAGTTCTTC
CASTPGPGVEFF
>TRBV6-1|-|15|-|TRBJ2-7
TGTGCCAGCAGTCCAGGGCCTTTGGAGGGCTACGAGCAGTACTTC
CASSPGPLEGYEQYF
>TRBV6-5|-|14|TRBD1|TRBJ1-4
TGTGCCAGCAACTCAGGACAGGGGAGGGAAAAACTGTTTTTT
CASNSGQGREKLFF
>TRBV28|once|14|-|TRBJ1-1
TGTGCCAGCGGGGGCTGGGCAGCGAACACTGAAGCTTTCTTT
CASGGWAANTEAFF
>TRBV10-2|-|15|TRBD2|TRBJ2-3
TGCGCCAGCACCTTAGCGGGAGCAAAGTCAGATACGCAGTATTTT
CASTLAGAKSDTQYF
>TRBV4-2|-|14|TRBD1|TRBJ1-2
TGTGCCAGCAAACGACAGGGACAGGGATATGGCTACACCTTC
CASKRQGQGYGYTF
>TRBV2|-|17|-|TRBJ2-2
TGTGCCAGCAGACCCCCCGGTGTAGCGTTGAACACCGGGGAGCTGTTTTTT
CASRPPGVALNTGELFF
>TRBV30|-|13|-|TRBJ1-4
TGTGCCTGGAGTTCCTTCTCTAATGAAAAACTGTTTTTT
CAWSSFSNEKLFF
>TRBV28|-|12|-|TRBJ1-2
TGTGCCAGCTCCCTATCCCGCTATGGCTACACCTTC
CASSLSRYGYTF
>TRBV6-6|-|15|-|TRBJ2-7
TGTGCCAGCAGTTACTCGAGCCAGGGGGGTGTCGAGCAGTACTTC
CASSYSSQGGVEQYF
>TRBV19|-|14|TRBD1|TRBJ2-2
TGTGCCAGCGGGACAGGGGGCGCAATCGGGGAGCTGTTTTTT
CASGTGGAIGELFF
>TRBV18|-|12|-|TRBJ2-7
TGTGCCAGCTCACCACGGGCTAACGAGCAGTACTTC
CASSPRANEQYF
>TRBV27|-|12|-|TRBJ2-6
TGTGCCAGCACTACTGGGGCCAACGTCCTGACTTTC
CASTTGANVLTF
>TRBV5-6|-|14|-|TRBJ1-1
TGTGCCAGCAGCTTGGTCCCGACAGGCACTGAAGCTTTCTTT
CASSLVPTGTEAFF
>TRBV28|-|12|-|TRBJ1-6
TGTGCCAGCAGTCCCCCCGGTTCACCCCTCCACTTT
CASSPPGSPLHF
>TRBV11-2|-|14|-|TRBJ2-7
TGTGCCAGCAGCTTGTCGGGTCTTACCTACGAGCAGTACTTC
CASSLSGLTYEQYF
>TRBV6-1|-|14|-|TRBJ1-2
TGTGCCAGCACCCTGGGGCAAGAGGACTATGGCTACACCTTC
CASTLGQEDYGYTF
>TRBV9|-|18|-|TRBJ2-2
TGTGCCAGCAGCGTAGACGTAGCGGAAGTTACGAACACCGGGGAGCTGTTTTTT
CASSVDVAEVTNTGELFF
>TRBV5-1|-|16|-|TRBJ1-1
TGCGCCAGCAGCTTCCAGGGCCCCGGAGTGGGCACTGAAGCTTTCTTT
CASSFQGPGVGTEAFF
>TRBV11-2|-|12|-|TRBJ2-4
TGTGCCAGCAGCACCTCCGGAAACATTCAGTACTTC
CASSTSGNIQYF
>TRBV7-3|-|14|TRBD2|TRBJ2-5
TGTGCCAGCAGCGTAGCGGGAGGACAAGAGACCCAGTACTTC
CASSVAGGQETQYF
>TRBV6-5|-|14|-|TRBJ1-4
TGTGCCAGCAGTTCTCCGGGAGGGTATGAAAAACTGTTTTTT
CASSSPGGYEKLFF
>TRBV2|-|15|-|TRBJ2-4
TGTGCCAGCACTCCTATGGAGGGCGTGGAAAACATTCAGTACTTC
CASTPMEGVENIQYF
>TRBV28|-|18|TRBD2|TRBJ2-3
TGTGCCACCCTTTGGGTACACGGGAGGTCTTCTAGCACAGATACGCAGTATTTT
CATLWVHGRSSSTDTQYF
>TRBV5-1|once|16|TRBD2|TRBJ2-1
TGCGCCAGCAGCATGCCTAAATTACTAGCGGGAGATGAGCAGTTCTTC
CASSMPKLLAGDEQFF